These 32 T cell receptor beta chains came from one sample sequenced in a study of T cell repertoires and HLA-DP antigens. Their antigens are not known. Some clones are missing from TCRdb's copy, which holds only in-frame ones; the method was immunoSEQ multiplex PCR. The table includes approximately 110,000 clones, 80% to 95% detected once. Sequencing was done on a sample of CD4+ T cells from PBMCs. The receptors shown here come from a young woman in good health and CMV-seronegative.

The rearrangement joins TRBV4-3 to TRBJ1-3; D gene unclear. This CDR3 has 15 amino acids. Per the germline V gene, CDR1 is LGHNA and CDR2 is YSLEER. Trimming shortened V by 2 bases and J by 0 bases, and 8 bases separated the two germline ends. The CDR3 sequence is CASSQYLGSGNTIYF. DNA of the CDR3: TGCGCCAGCAGCCAATACTTGGGCTCTGGAAACACCATATATTTT.

The chain has TRBV7-8 and TRBJ1-5, with 9 nucleotides matching TRBD1. Germline assignment: CDR1 SGHVS and CDR2 FQNEAQ. V trimming: 3 bases; J trimming: 4 bases; junction bases outside the gene matches: 7. The length of the CDR3 is 16 residues. The CDR3 coding sequence is TGTGCCAGCAGCTTCAGGGCCGGGACAGGGAATCAGCCCCAGCATTTT. Amino acids: CASSFRAGTGNQPQHF.

This clone showed up just a few times. This chain joins TRBV7-2 and TRBJ1-5; D is unresolved. CDR1 and CDR2 from the germline V gene are SGHTA and FQGNSA. CDR3 length equals 16 residues. V shed 5 bases and J shed 1 base, with 15 bases lying between them. CDR3 sequence reads: CASSPRLLDSNQPQHF. The CDR3 bases are TGTGCCAGCAGCCCCCGATTACTGGACAGCAATCAGCCCCAGCATTTT.

The chain combines TRBV11-2 with TRBJ2-2; D may match TRBD1 or TRBD2 (5 bases each). Trimming cost V 3 bases and J 6 bases, with 11 bases left between them. Germline CDR1 SGHAT, CDR2 FQNNGV. The CDR3 loop spans 14 amino acids. The CDR3 sequence is CASSFFGGAGELFF. The CDR3 nucleotides are TGTGCCAGCAGCTTTTTTGGGGGAGCCGGGGAGCTGTTTTTT.

This clone was picked up one time. The chain joins TRBV4-2 to TRBJ1-2; D ambiguous. With 0 bases removed from V and 0 bases from J, the gap between germline ends came to 14 bases. CDR1 is LGHNA and CDR2 is YNFKEQ in the germline V gene. CDR3 length equals 17 residues. CDR3 bases: TGTGCCAGCAGCCAAGATTGGATCCGCCAGCCTAACTATGGCTACACCTTC. Protein sequence: CASSQDWIRQPNYGYTF.

The chain couples TRBV4-1 to TRBJ1-4; perhaps TRBD1 as D (5 bases). This CDR3 is built from 17 residues. CDR1 is MGHRA, CDR2 YSYEKL, per germline. The V end lost 4 bases, the J end lost 1 base, and 16 bases lay between the germline ends. The CDR3: CASSLPRGGGTNEKLFF. The DNA for the CDR3 is TGCGCCAGCAGCCTCCCGCGCGGGGGAGGAACTAATGAAAAACTGTTTTTT.

The rearrangement joins TRBV7-6 to TRBJ2-2; perhaps TRBD1 as D (5 bases). Trimming cost V 5 bases and J 5 bases, with 12 bases left between them. This CDR3 has 14 amino acids. The germline gives CDR1 SGHVS, CDR2 FNYEAQ. This CDR3 is CASSRMGRTGELFF. CDR3 sequence (DNA): TGTGCCAGCAGCCGCATGGGGCGGACCGGGGAGCTGTTTTTT.

V is TRBV5-1 and J is TRBJ2-1; 7 nucleotides agree with TRBD2. The CDR3 is 12 residues long. Germline CDR1 SGHRS, CDR2 YFSETQ. After removal of 5 bases from V and 7 bases from J, the junction contained 3 bases not matched to a gene. The CDR3 nucleotides read TGCGCCAGCAGGCTAGCGGCTAATGAGCAGTTCTTC. Amino acids: CASRLAANEQFF.

The gene calls are TRBV5-1 and TRBJ2-2, with TRBD1 identical over 7 bases. The CDR3 runs 15 residues. Unmatched junction bases numbered 9, after V lost 5 bases and J lost 5 bases. Germline V gene sequence: CDR1 SGHRS, CDR2 YFSETQ. The CDR3 reads CASSLAAGGTGELFF. The CDR3 DNA reads TGCGCCAGCAGTCTCGCTGCAGGGGGAACCGGGGAGCTGTTTTTT. Variable domain in full (rest from reference TRBV5-1 and TRBJ2-2): KAGVTQTPRYLIKTRGQQVTLSCSPISGHRSVSWYQQTPGQGLQFLFEYFSETQRNKGNFPGRFSGRQFSNSRSEMNVSTLELGDSALYLCASSLAAGGTGELFFGEGSRLTVL.

The chain has TRBV11-1 and TRBJ2-1; 8 bases line up with TRBD2. This CDR3 comprises 14 residues. Germline V CDR1 and CDR2: SGHAT, FQDESV (reference sequence). V was pared by 0 bases and J by 5 bases, with 0 bases of the junction left unmatched. CDR3 amino acids: CASSLAGLDNEQFF. CDR3 DNA: TGTGCCAGCAGCTTAGCGGGACTAGACAATGAGCAGTTCTTC.

This clone was seen a single time. Other nucleotide sequences from this sample produce the same CDR3. The V gene is TRBV5-1, the J gene TRBJ2-1, with 12 bases identical to TRBD2. The CDR3 is made up of 14 amino acids. Germline V lookup: CDR1 SGHRS, CDR2 YFSETQ. The V gene end was trimmed by 4 bases and the J gene end by 5 bases; junction bases not matched to a gene: 1. The CDR3 protein is CASSRTSGNNEQFF. Here the CDR3 DNA reads TGCGCCAGCAGCCGGACTAGCGGGAACAATGAGCAGTTCTTC.

The J gene is TRBJ2-7, the V gene TRBV7-9; D might be TRBD2 (5 bases). Germline CDR1 SEHNR, CDR2 FQNEAQ (reference sequence). The V end lost 5 bases, the J end lost 4 bases, and 9 bases lay between the germline ends. The CDR3 has 12 residues. The CDR3 loop is CASSRRGYEQYV. The CDR3 nucleotides are TGTGCCAGCAGCCGCCGGGGTTACGAGCAGTACGTC.

CDR3 coding DNA: TGTGCCAGCAGTTACTCGAACAGGGAACGCGAGCAGTACTTC. Protein sequence: CASSYSNREREQYF. V usage is TRBV6-5 and J usage is TRBJ2-7; D is perhaps TRBD1 (6 bases). Trimming removed 0 bases from V and 6 bases from J, with 12 bases in between. Looked up from germline, CDR1 is MNHEY and CDR2 is SVGAGI. The CDR3 spans 14 residues.

The chain combines TRBV6-5 with TRBJ2-7; 9 bases agree with TRBD1. Germline CDR1 is MNHEY and CDR2 is SVGAGI. V lost 6 bases to trimming and J lost 6 bases; unmatched junction nucleotides: 0. This CDR3 comprises 11 residues. The DNA for the CDR3 is TGTGCCAGCAGGGACAGGGGCGAGCAGTACGTC. It translates to CASRDRGEQYV.

The V call is TRBV27, the J call TRBJ2-2, with TRBD2 identical over 9 bases. The V gene's germline CDR1 is MNHEY and CDR2 SMNVEV (reference sequence). The CDR3 is 17 residues long. Germline trimming cut 3 bases from V and 5 bases from J; bases unmatched to any gene: 10. The CDR3 protein is CASSLLAGTGGTGELFF. In DNA form, the CDR3 reads TGTGCCAGCAGTTTGCTAGCGGGAACGGGGGGGACCGGGGAGCTGTTTTTT.

The chain combines TRBV28 with TRBJ1-4; a weak D match, TRBD1 (6 bases). Between the trimmed V and J ends, which lost 4 bases and 0 bases, there was a span of 15 bases. The CDR3 consists of 17 residues. Germline CDR1 MDHEN, CDR2 SYDVKM. The CDR3 sequence is CASSSGQPSATNEKLFF. The CDR3 nucleotides read TGTGCCAGCAGTTCCGGACAGCCCAGTGCAACTAATGAAAAACTGTTTTTT.

This chain connects TRBV4-2 to TRBJ2-7, with D perhaps matching TRBD1 or TRBD2 (6 bases each). Germline V gene sequence: CDR1 LGHNA, CDR2 YNFKEQ. The CDR3 totals 16 residues. The V end was cut by 4 bases, the J end by 0 bases, with 16 bases between. The CDR3: CASSLSGAASSYEQYF. Here the CDR3 DNA reads TGTGCCAGCAGCCTTTCGGGGGCCGCGAGCTCCTACGAGCAGTACTTC.

This clone was counted a single time. The sample carries other DNA sequences with the same CDR3. This chain connects TRBV7-2 to TRBJ2-3, with D possibly being TRBD2 (5 bases). The CDR3 is 14 residues long. From germline, CDR1 is SGHTA and CDR2 FQGNSA. Trimming cost V 2 bases and J 2 bases, with 8 bases left between them. The CDR3 sequence: CASSLTRDTDTQYF. DNA of the CDR3: TGTGCCAGCAGCTTAACGAGGGACACAGATACGCAGTATTTT.

This chain links TRBV19 with TRBJ2-2; D might be TRBD2 (5 bases). CDR3 length: 15 residues. Germline loops: CDR1 LNHDA, CDR2 SQIVND (reference sequence). The V end lost 3 bases, the J end lost 7 bases, and 15 bases lay between the germline ends. The CDR3 here is CASSIGSRRNGELFF. In nucleotides, the CDR3 is TGTGCCAGTAGTATCGGAAGCAGGAGGAACGGGGAGCTGTTTTTT.

This chain links TRBV2 with TRBJ2-1; possible D gene TRBD1, 6 bases. The ends were cut back, 8 bases at V and 5 bases at J, with 13 bases in the middle. The CDR3 runs 13 residues. Germline values: CDR1 SNHLY, CDR2 FYNNEI. The CDR3 region is CASVTNRDNEQFF. CDR3 nucleotides: TGTGCCAGCGTGACAAACAGGGACAATGAGCAGTTCTTC.

The V and J genes are TRBV18 and TRBJ2-7; D perhaps matches TRBD2 (5 bases). Trimming left V 5 bases short and J 6 bases short, with 11 bases between. CDR1 and CDR2 from the germline V gene are KGHSH and LQKENI. The CDR3 runs 12 residues. CDR3 bases: TGTGCCAGCTCAAATGTCGGGGTCGAGCAGTACTTC. Translation gives CASSNVGVEQYF.

The rearrangement joins TRBV6-5 to TRBJ2-5; perhaps TRBD2 as D (6 bases). Trimming removed 6 bases at V and 1 base at J, with 15 bases between. Per the germline V gene, CDR1 is MNHEY and CDR2 is SVGAGI. CDR3 length: 15 residues. The chain's CDR3 is CASSKPGVPQETQYF. As DNA, the CDR3 is TGTGCCAGCAGCAAACCGGGGGTCCCCCAAGAGACCCAGTACTTC.

Concerning this clone: At one boundary the junction diverges from the germline segment, which might be a read error. The CDR3 loop reads CASSLAGGKLTGELFF. As DNA, the CDR3 is TGTGCCAGCAGTTTAGCGGGAGGGAAACTAACCGGGGAGCTGTTTTTT. The chain links TRBV11-2 to TRBJ2-2; 11 positions agree with TRBD2. In germline, CDR1 is SGHAT, CDR2 FQNNGV. There are 16 residues in the CDR3.

V gene TRBV12-2 combines with J gene TRBJ1-1; the tabulated D call, TRBD1, remains unverified against the DNA. TRBV12-2 corresponds to a pseudogene. The CDR3 is 12 amino acids. In DNA form, the CDR3 reads TGTGCAAGTCGCTCCGCTCAGGGGAGAGCTTTCTTT. Translating gives CASRSAQGRAFF.

The V and J genes are TRBV5-1 and TRBJ2-2; perhaps TRBD1 as D (6 bases). V gave up 4 bases and J gave up 3 bases, with 13 bases separating them. Germline V lookup: CDR1 SGHRS, CDR2 YFSETQ. The CDR3 sequence is 15 residues long. CDR3 in amino acids: CASSPRAGDTGELFF. The CDR3 nucleotides read TGCGCCAGCAGCCCCCGGGCAGGGGACACCGGGGAGCTGTTTTTT. Complete variable domain (other parts from reference TRBV5-1 and TRBJ2-2): KAGVTQTPRYLIKTRGQQVTLSCSPISGHRSVSWYQQTPGQGLQFLFEYFSETQRNKGNFPGRFSGRQFSNSRSEMNVSTLELGDSALYLCASSPRAGDTGELFFGEGSRLTVL.

This chain uses TRBV27 with TRBJ2-5; 10 bases match TRBD1. Germline CDR1 and CDR2: MNHEY and SMNVEV (reference sequence). The junction had 4 bases not matched to a gene; V was cut back by 2 bases and J by 4 bases. The CDR3 spans 15 residues. The CDR3 loop reads CASSLRQGAGETQYF. For the CDR3, the DNA is TGTGCCAGCAGTTTAAGACAGGGGGCGGGAGAGACCCAGTACTTC.

The V call is TRBV19, the J call TRBJ1-3, with 10 bases lining up with TRBD1. Germline lookup yields CDR1 LNHDA and CDR2 SQIVND (reference sequence). The CDR3 is 15 residues long. With V trimmed by 6 bases and J by 1 base, 3 bases remained unmatched. CDR3 amino acids: CASRDRGTSGNTIYF. The CDR3 coding sequence is TGTGCCAGTAGGGACAGGGGGACATCTGGAAACACCATATATTTT.

J is TRBJ2-1 and V is TRBV6-5; TRBD1 matches at 7 bases. The length of the CDR3 is 15 residues. The germline gives CDR1 MNHEY, CDR2 SVGAGI. The junction had 8 bases not matched to a gene; V was cut back by 5 bases and J by 4 bases. CDR3 residues: CASSGGQKLYNEQFF. The CDR3 DNA is TGTGCCAGCAGTGGGGGACAGAAACTTTACAATGAGCAGTTCTTC.

The chain employs TRBV6-6 and TRBJ1-1, with D perhaps matching TRBD1 (5 bases). Germline V gene sequence: CDR1 MNHNY, CDR2 SVGAGI (reference sequence). CDR3 size: 15 residues. The ends were cut back, 7 bases at V and 6 bases at J, with 21 bases in the middle. CDR3 sequence reads: CASIRRWDVKSEAFF. DNA of the CDR3: TGTGCCAGCATAAGACGATGGGACGTGAAGTCTGAAGCTTTCTTT.

The rearrangement links TRBV5-6 to TRBJ2-7, with D possibly matching TRBD2 (6 bases). Trimming shortened V by 0 bases and J by 7 bases, and 11 bases separated the two germline ends. Germline CDR1 and CDR2: SGHDT and YYEEEE. The CDR3 has 13 residues. The CDR3 bases are TGTGCCAGCAGCTTGGTTAGCGGCCGGGAGCAGTACGTC. Translation gives CASSLVSGREQYV.

This chain connects TRBV6-1 to TRBJ1-1; no definite D call. The length of the CDR3 is 15 residues. The V end lost 6 bases, the J end lost 3 bases, and 17 bases lay between the germline ends. CDR1 MNHNS and CDR2 SASEGT come from the germline V gene. CDR3 loop: CASSHKTRGDTEAFF. DNA for the CDR3: TGTGCCAGCAGCCACAAAACACGAGGAGACACTGAAGCTTTCTTT.

The rearrangement joins TRBV4-1 to TRBJ2-7; 10 positions match TRBD2. The length of the CDR3 is 20 residues. The germline CDR1 and CDR2 sequences are MGHRA and YSYEKL. V shed 0 bases, J shed 0 bases, and the junction held 14 bases outside the gene matches. The CDR3 coding sequence is TGCGCCAGCAGCCAAGATTCGGTAGCGGGGGGAAGGCGGGACTCCTACGAGCAGTACTTC. Protein: CASSQDSVAGGRRDSYEQYF.